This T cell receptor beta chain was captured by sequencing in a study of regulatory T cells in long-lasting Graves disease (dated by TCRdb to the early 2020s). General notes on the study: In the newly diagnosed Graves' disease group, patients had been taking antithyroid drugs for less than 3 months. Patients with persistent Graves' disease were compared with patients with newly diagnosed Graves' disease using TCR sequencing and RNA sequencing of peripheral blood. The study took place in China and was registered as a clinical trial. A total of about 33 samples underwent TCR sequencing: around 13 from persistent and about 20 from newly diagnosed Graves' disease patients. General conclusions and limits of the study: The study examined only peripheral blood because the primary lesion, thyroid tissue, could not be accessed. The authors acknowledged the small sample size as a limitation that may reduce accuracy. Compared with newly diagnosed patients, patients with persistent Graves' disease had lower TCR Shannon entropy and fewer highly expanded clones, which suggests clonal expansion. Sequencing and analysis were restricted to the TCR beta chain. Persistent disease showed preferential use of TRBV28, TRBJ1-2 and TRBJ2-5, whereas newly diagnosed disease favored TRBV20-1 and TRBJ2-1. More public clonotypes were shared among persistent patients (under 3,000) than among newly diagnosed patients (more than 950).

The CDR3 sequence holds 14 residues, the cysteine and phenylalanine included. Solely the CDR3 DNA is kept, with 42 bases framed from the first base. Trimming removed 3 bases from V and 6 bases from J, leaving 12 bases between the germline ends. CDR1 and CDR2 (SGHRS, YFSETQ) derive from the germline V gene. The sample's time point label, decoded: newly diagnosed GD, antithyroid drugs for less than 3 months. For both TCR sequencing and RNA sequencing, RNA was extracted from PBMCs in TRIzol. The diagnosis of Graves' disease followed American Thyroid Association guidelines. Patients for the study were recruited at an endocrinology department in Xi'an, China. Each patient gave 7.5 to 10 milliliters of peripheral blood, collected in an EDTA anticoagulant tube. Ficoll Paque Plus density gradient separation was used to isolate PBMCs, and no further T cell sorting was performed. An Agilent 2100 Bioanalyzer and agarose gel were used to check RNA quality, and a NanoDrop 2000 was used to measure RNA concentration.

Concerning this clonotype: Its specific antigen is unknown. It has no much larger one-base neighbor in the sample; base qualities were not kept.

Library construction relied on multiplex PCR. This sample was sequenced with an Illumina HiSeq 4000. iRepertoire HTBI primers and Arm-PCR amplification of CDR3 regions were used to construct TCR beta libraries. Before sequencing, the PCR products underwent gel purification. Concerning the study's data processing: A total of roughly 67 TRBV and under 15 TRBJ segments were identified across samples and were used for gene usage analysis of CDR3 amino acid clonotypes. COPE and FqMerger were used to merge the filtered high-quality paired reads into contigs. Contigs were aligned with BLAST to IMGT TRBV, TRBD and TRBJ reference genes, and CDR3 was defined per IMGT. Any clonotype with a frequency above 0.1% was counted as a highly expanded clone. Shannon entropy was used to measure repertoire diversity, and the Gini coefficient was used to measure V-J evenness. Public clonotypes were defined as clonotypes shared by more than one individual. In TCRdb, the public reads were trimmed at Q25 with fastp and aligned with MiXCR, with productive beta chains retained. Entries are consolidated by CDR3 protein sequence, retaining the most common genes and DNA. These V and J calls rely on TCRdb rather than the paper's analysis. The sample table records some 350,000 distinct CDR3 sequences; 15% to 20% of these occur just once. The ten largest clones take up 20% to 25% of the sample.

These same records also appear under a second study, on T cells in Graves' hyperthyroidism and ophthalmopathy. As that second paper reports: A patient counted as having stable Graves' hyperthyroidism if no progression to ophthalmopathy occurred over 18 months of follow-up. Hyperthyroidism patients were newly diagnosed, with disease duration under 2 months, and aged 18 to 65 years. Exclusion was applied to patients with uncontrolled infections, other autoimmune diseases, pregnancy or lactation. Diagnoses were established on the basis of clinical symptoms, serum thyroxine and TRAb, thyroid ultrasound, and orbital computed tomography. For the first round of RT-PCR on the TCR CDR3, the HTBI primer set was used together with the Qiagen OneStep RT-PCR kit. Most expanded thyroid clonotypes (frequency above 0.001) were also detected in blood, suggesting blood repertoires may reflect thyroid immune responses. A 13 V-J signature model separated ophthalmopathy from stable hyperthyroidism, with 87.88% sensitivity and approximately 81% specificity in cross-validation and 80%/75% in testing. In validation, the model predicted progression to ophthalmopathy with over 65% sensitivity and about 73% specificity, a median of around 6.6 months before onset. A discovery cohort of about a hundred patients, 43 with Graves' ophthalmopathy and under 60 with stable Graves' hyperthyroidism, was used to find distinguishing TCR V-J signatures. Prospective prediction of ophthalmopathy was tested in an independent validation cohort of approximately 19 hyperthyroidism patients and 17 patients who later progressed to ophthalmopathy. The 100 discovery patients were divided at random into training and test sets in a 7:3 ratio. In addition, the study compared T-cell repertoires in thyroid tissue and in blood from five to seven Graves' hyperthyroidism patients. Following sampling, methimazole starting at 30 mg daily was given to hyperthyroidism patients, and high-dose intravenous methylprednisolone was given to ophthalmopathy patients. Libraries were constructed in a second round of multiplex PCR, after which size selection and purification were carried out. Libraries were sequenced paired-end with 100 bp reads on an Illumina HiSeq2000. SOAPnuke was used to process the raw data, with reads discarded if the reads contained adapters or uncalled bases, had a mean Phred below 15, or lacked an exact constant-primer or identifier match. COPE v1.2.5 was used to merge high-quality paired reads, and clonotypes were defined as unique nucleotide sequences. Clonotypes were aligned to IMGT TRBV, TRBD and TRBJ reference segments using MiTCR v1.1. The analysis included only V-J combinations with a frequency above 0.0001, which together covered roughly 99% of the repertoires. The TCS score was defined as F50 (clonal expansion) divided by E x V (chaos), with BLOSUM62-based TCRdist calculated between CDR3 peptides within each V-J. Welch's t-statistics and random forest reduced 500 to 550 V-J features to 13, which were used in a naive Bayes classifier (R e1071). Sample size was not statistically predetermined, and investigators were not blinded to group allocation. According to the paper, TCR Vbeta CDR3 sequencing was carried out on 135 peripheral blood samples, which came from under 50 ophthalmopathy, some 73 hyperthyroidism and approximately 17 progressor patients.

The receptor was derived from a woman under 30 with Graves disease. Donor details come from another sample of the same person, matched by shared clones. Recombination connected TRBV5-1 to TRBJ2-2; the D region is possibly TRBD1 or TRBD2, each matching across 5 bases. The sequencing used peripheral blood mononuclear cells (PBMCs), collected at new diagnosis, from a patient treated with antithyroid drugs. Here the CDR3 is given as CASSSEGPPGELFF. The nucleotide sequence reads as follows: TGCGCCAGCAGCTCTGAGGGACCCCCCGGGGAGCTGTTTTTT.